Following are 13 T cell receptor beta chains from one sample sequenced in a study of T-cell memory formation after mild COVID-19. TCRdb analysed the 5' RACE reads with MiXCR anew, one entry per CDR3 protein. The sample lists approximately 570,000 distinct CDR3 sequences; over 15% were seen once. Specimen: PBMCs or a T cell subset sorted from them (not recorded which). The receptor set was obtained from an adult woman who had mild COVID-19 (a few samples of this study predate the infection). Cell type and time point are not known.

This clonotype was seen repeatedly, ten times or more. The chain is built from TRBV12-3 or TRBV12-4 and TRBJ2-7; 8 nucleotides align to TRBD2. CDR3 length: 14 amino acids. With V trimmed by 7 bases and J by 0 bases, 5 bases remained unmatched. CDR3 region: CASTIGTSSYEQYF. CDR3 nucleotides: TGTGCCAGCACTATAGGGACTAGCTCCTACGAGCAGTACTTC.

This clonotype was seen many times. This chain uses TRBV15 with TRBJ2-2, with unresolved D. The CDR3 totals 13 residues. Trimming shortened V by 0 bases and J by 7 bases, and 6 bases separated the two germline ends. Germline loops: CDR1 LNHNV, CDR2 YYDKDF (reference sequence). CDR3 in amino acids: CATSRDGYGELFF. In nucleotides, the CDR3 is TGTGCCACCAGCAGAGATGGTTACGGGGAGCTGTTTTTT.

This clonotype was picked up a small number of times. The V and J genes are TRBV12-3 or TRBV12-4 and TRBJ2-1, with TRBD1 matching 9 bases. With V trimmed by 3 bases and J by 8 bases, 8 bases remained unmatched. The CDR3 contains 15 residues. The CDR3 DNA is TGTGCCAGCAGTTTTCGGGACAGGGCATTCGATGAGCAGTTCTTC. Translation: CASSFRDRAFDEQFF.

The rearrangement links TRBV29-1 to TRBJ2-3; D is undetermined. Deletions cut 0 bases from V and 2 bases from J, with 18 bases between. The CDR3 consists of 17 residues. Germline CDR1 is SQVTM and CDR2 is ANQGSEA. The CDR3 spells CSVEDWVRGLVTDTQYF. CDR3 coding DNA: TGCAGCGTTGAAGATTGGGTGCGCGGATTAGTCACAGATACGCAGTATTTT.

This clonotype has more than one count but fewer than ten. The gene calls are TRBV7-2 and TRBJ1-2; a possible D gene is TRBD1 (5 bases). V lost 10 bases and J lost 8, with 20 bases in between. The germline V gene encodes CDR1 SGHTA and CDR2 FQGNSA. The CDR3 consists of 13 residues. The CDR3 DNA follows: TGTGCCACCAATCCCGTTTCGGGGGAGGGCTACACCTTC. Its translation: CATNPVSGEGYTF.

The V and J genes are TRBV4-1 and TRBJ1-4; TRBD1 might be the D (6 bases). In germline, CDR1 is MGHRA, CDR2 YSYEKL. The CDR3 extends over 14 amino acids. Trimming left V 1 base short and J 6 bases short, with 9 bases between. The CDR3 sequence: CASSQARGDEKLFF. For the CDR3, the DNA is TGCGCCAGCAGCCAAGCCAGGGGTGATGAAAAACTGTTTTTT.

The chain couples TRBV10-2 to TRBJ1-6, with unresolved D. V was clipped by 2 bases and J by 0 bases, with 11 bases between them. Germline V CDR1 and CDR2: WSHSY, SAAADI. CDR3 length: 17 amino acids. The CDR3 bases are TGCGCCAGCAGTGAGGGGTTTTACAGCTCCTATAATTCACCCCTCCACTTT. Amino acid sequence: CASSEGFYSSYNSPLHF.

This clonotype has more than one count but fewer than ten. CDR3 nucleotides: TGTGCCAGCAGCTTAGATACGTCTAGCACAGATACGCAGTATTTT. Its protein product is CASSLDTSSTDTQYF. The chain is built from TRBV7-2 and TRBJ2-3; no firm D call. CDR1 SGHTA and CDR2 FQGNSA come from the germline V gene. Trimming removed 1 base at V and 0 bases at J, with 8 bases between. The length of the CDR3 is 15 residues.

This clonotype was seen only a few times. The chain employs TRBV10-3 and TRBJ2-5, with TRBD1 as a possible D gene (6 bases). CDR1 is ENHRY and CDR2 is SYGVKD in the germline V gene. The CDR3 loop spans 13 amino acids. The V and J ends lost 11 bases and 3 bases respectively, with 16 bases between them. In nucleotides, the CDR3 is TGTGCCGTCGGGACACCTCTAGAAGAGACCCAGTACTTC. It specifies CAVGTPLEETQYF.

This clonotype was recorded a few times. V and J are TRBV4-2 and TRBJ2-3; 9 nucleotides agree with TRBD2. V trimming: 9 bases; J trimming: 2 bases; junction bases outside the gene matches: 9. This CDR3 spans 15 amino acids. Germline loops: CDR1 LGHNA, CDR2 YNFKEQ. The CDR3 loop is CASQREASYTDTQYF. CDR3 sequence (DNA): TGTGCCAGTCAGCGGGAGGCCTCCTACACAGATACGCAGTATTTT.

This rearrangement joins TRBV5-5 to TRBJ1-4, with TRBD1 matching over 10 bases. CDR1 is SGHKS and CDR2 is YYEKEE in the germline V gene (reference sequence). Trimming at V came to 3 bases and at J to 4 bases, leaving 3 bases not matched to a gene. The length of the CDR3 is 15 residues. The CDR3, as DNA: TGTGCCAGCAGCTCTGGACAGGGGGATAATGAAAAACTGTTTTTT. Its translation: CASSSGQGDNEKLFF.

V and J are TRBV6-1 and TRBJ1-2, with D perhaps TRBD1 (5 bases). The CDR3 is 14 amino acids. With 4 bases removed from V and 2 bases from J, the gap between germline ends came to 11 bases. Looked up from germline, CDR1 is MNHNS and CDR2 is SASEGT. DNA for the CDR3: TGTGCCAGCAGTGGCCAGGGATGGAACTATGGCTACACCTTC. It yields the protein CASSGQGWNYGYTF.

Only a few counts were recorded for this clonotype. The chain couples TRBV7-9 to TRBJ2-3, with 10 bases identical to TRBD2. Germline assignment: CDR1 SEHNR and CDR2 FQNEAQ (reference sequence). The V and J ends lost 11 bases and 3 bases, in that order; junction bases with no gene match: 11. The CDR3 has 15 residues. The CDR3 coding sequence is TGTGCCGGACTGAGCGGGAGGGCCCCAACAGATACGCAGTATTTT. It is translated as CAGLSGRAPTDTQYF.